Sequencing of this T cell receptor (beta chain) was carried out in a study of T cells in Graves' hyperthyroidism and ophthalmopathy. RNA transcripts served as the template for amplifying TCR beta CDR3 regions. First-round RT-PCR targeting the TCR CDR3 was performed with the HTBI primer set. One entry per CDR3 protein results from TCRdb running MiXCR on the multiplex PCR reads. The table has some 760,000 distinct CDR3 sequences, about 15% seen once; the top ten hold about 10%. The J segment lost 8 bases and the V segment lost 3 bases, leaving 3 bases of the junction unmatched. This CDR3 has 14 amino acids. Germline V gene data show CDR1 as MNHEY and CDR2 as SMNVEV (reference sequence). These patients, aged 18 to 65, had recently diagnosed hyperthyroidism lasting under 2 months.

The sequence came from a woman between 18 and 29 years old with Graves' hyperthyroidism. The chain uses TRBV27 and TRBJ1-6; 8 bases align to TRBD1. Material for sequencing was blood. The CDR3 spells CASSFQGAYSPLHF. Written as DNA, the CDR3 is TGTGCCAGCAGTTTCCAGGGGGCTTATTCACCCCTCCACTTT.